This T cell receptor (beta chain) was recovered during a study of cytomegalovirus exposure and HLA in healthy donors. The wider study: Falling in the Caucasian-associated ancestry cluster were about four fifths of 300 to 500 genotyped donors. General study results and limits: Later work showed greater clonal expansion in HLA-associated TCR beta chains than in equally common others. Earlier analysis found most TCR beta V segments productive about 87% or about 30% of the time.

Notes on this clone: The antigen remains undetermined.

60 Vbeta and 13 Jbeta primers were used in PCR. Clones were sequenced by immunoSEQ multiplex PCR, and TCRdb holds only the in-frame ones, with some missing. The data contain roughly 150,000 clones, 65% to 90% of them seen just once; the ten biggest clones take up about 2.5%. The CDR3 has 13 residues. Deletions cut 5 bases from V and 6 bases from J, with 10 bases between. Germline V gene sequence: CDR1 MNHNS, CDR2 SASEGT. The sequencing input was PBMCs. This receptor was obtained from a male donor in good health and CMV-seronegative. The rearrangement uses TRBV6-1 and TRBJ2-2; maybe TRBD1 (6 bases). The CDR3 loop reads CASSSRGSGELFF. In DNA, the CDR3 is TGTGCCAGCAGTTCCAGGGGTTCCGGGGAGCTGTTTTTT.